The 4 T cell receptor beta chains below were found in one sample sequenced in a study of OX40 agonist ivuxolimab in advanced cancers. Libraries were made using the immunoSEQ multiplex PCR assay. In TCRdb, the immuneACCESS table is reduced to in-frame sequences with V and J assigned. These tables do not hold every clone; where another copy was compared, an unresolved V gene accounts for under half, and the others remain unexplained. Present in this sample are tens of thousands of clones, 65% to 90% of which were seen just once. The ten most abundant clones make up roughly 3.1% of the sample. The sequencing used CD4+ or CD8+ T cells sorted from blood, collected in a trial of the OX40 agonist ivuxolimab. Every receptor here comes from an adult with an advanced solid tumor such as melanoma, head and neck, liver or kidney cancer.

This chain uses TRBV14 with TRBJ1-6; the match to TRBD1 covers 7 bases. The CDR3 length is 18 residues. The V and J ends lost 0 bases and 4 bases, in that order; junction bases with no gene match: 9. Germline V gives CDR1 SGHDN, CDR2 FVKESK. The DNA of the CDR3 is TGTGCCAGCAGCCAAGATTGGGCGGAGGGACAGTATAATTCACCCCTCCACTTT. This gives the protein CASSQDWAEGQYNSPLHF.

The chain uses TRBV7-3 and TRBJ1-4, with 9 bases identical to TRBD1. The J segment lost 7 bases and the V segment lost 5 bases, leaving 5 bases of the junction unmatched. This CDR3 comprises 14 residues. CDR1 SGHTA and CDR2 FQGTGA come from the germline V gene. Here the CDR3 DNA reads TGTGCCAGCAGCCGGGGACAGGGTGTTGAAAAACTGTTTTTT. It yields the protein CASSRGQGVEKLFF.

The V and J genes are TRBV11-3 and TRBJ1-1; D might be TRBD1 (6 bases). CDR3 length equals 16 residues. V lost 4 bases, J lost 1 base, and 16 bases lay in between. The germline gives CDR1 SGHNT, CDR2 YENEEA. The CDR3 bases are TGTGCCAGCAGCTCCATGCCTCCGGGACAGAACACTGAAGCTTTCTTT. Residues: CASSSMPPGQNTEAFF.

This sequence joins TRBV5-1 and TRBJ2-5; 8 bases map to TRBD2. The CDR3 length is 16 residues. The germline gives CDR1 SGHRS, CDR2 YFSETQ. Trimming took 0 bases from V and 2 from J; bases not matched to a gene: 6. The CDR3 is CASSLGTSSGQETQYF. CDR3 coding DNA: TGCGCCAGCAGCTTGGGGACTAGCTCTGGGCAAGAGACCCAGTACTTC.